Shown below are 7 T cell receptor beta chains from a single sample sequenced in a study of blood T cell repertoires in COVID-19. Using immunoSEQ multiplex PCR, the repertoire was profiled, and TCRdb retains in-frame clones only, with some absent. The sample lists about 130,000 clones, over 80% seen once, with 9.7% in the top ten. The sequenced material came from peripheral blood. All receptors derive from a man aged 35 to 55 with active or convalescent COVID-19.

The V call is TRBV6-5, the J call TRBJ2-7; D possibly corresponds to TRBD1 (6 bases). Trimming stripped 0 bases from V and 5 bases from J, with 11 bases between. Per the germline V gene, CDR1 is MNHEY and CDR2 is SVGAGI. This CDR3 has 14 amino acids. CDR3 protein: CASSYSTQGHEQYF. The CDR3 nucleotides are TGTGCCAGCAGTTACTCGACGCAGGGGCACGAGCAGTACTTC.

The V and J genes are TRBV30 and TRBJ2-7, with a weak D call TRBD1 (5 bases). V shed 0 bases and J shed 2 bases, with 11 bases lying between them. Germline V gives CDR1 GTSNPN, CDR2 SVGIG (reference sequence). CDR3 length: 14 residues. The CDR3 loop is CAWSVVGQPYEQYF. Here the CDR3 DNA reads TGTGCCTGGAGTGTAGTGGGGCAGCCCTACGAGCAGTACTTC.

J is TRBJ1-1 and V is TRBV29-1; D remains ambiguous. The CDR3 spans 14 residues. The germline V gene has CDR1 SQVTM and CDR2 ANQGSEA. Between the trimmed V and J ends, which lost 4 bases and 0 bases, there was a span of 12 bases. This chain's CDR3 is CSVVGGGMNTEAFF. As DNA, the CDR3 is TGCAGCGTTGTGGGAGGAGGGATGAACACTGAAGCTTTCTTT.

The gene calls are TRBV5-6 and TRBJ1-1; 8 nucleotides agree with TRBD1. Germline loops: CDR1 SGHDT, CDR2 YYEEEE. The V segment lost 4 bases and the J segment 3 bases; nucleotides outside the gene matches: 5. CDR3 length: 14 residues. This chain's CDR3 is CASSEQGVYTEAFF. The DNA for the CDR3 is TGTGCCAGCAGCGAACAGGGGGTATACACTGAAGCTTTCTTT.

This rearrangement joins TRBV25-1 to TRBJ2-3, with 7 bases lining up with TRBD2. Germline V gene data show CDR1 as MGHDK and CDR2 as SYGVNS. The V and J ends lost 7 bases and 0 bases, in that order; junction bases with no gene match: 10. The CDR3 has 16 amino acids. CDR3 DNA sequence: TGTGCCAGCAATCCCCAAGCGGGGTCTAGCACAGATACGCAGTATTTT. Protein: CASNPQAGSSTDTQYF.

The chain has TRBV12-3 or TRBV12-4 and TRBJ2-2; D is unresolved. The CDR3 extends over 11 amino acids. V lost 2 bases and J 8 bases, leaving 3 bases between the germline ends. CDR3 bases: TGTGCCAGCAGTTTATCGGGGGAGCTGTTTTTT. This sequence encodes CASSLSGELFF.

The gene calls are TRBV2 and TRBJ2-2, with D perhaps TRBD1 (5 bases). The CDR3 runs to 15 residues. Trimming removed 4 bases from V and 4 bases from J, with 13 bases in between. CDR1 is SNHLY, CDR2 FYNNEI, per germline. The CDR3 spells CASSGQGVSTGELFF. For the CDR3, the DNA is TGTGCCAGCAGTGGTCAGGGTGTTTCCACCGGGGAGCTGTTTTTT.